The 2 T cell receptor beta chains below come from one sample, sequenced in a study of blood T cell repertoires in COVID-19. Clones were read by immunoSEQ multiplex PCR, and TCRdb kept only the in-frame ones, dropping some. The repertoire holds around 70,000 clones, with around 82% as singletons. Sequenced material: peripheral blood. The receptor set was obtained from a human donor in a cohort sampled during active COVID-19.

The chain is built from TRBV6-5 and TRBJ1-4; TRBD1 is a possible D gene (5 bases). Trimming stripped 7 bases from V and 7 bases from J, with 16 bases between. The germline CDR1 and CDR2 sequences are MNHEY and SVGAGI. The CDR3 sequence is 14 residues long. The CDR3 is CASTLDSLTEKLFF. CDR3 in DNA: TGTGCCAGCACCCTAGACAGTCTCACTGAAAAACTGTTTTTT.

The table lists this clone with a few counts. This chain uses TRBV4-1 with TRBJ1-5; possible D gene TRBD1, 5 bases. The CDR3 totals 15 residues. V was pared by 0 bases and J by 6 bases, with 12 bases between. Germline values: CDR1 MGHRA, CDR2 YSYEKL. The CDR3 coding sequence is TGCGCCAGCAGCCAAGAAGTAGGGGCCGGTCAGCCCCAGCATTTT. Translation: CASSQEVGAGQPQHF.